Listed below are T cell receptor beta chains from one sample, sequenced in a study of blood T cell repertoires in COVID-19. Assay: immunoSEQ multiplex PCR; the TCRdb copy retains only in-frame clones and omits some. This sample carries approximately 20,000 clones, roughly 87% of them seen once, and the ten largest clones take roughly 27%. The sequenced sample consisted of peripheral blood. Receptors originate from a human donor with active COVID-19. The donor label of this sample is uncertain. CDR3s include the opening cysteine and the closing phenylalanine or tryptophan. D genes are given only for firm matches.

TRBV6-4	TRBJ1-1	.	TGTGCCAGCTCCCAGGCGATGAACACTGAAGCTTTCTTT	CASSQAMNTEAFF
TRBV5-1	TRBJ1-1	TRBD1	TGCGCCAGCAGCTCCCGCTCCGACAGGGCCACTGAAGCTTTCTTT	CASSSRSDRATEAFF
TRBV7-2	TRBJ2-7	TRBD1	TGTGCCAGCAGCTTAGCGTTACAGGGGTACGAGCAGTACTTC	CASSLALQGYEQYF
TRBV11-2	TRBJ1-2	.	TGTGCCAGCAGTCAGGGCGACTATGGCTACACCTTC	CASSQGDYGYTF
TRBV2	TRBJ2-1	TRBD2	TGTGCCAGCACTGACCGTGGACTAGCGGGGGGGAGGCAGTTCTTC	CASTDRGLAGGRQFF
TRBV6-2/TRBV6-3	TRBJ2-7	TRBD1	TGTGCCAGCAGCCTCCTTGGGACAGGGGGCCCCTACGAGCAGTACTTC	CASSLLGTGGPYEQYF
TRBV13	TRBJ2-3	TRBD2	TGTGCCAGCAGCTCCGTGGCGGGAGGGGATACGCAGTATTTT	CASSSVAGGDTQYF
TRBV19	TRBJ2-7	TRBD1	TGTGCCAGTAGTCCCGGGACAGGCTCCTACGAGCAGTACTTC	CASSPGTGSYEQYF
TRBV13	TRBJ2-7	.	TGTGCCAGCAGCTTACTTTCGACAGGCGAGCAGTACTTC	CASSLLSTGEQYF
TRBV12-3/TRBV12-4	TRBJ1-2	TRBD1	TGTGCCAGCAGTCACGGACAGGGCAGCTCCTACACCTTC	CASSHGQGSSYTF
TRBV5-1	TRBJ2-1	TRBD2	TGCGCCAGCAGCTTGGCCCTCGGGACTAGCGGGGAGAACTACAATGAGCAGTTCTTC	CASSLALGTSGENYNEQFF
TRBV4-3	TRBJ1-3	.	TGCGCCAGCAGCCAAGACCCCCAGGGGAGATTGTCTGGAAACACCATATATTTT	CASSQDPQGRLSGNTIYF
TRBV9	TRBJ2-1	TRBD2	TGTGCCAGCAGCGTAGGGAACAGCGGGGGGGGCGATGAGCAGTTCTTC	CASSVGNSGGGDEQFF
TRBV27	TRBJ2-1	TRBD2	TGTGCCAGCAGACACAGCGGGGGGGCCAGCAATGAGCAGTTCTTC	CASRHSGGASNEQFF
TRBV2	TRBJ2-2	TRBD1	TGTGCCAGCAGACGGGACAGGGTGAACACCGGGGAGCTGTTTTTT	CASRRDRVNTGELFF
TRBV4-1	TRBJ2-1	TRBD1	TGCGCCAGCAGCCACGACAGGGGGAGCTCCTACAATGAGCAGTTCTTC	CASSHDRGSSYNEQFF
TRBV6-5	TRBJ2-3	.	TGTGCCAGCAGTTACTCGATAGTTAGCACAGATACGCAGTATTTT	CASSYSIVSTDTQYF
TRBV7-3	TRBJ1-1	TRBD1	TGTGCCAGCAGCTTAAAATGCGGGGGCAGGGGGCGACTCCCCCCCATGAACACTGAAGCTTTCTTT	CASSLKCGGRGRLPPMNTEAFF
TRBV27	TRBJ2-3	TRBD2	TGTGCCAGCAGTGAAATCGTAGGACTAGATGCAGATACGCAGTATTTT	CASSEIVGLDADTQYF
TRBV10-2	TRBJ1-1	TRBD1	TGCGCCAGCGCTTTCGGACAGGGGGCAATTGAAGCTTTCTTT	CASAFGQGAIEAFF
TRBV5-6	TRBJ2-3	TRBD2	TGTGCCAGCAGCAACCTGGAGGGAGGGCACGCAGATACGCAGTATTTT	CASSNLEGGHADTQYF